Listed here are 21 T cell receptor beta chains from one sample, sequenced in a study of T cell responses to AZD1222 COVID-19 vaccine. Data came from immunoSEQ multiplex PCR; TCRdb stores just in-frame clones and leaves some out. This sample has about 150,000 clones; over 90% occur once, and the top ten carry 5% to 5.5%. Sample: peripheral blood, taken on day 0 of AZD1222 vaccination. These receptors were taken from an adult in good health.

The chain combines TRBV7-2 with TRBJ1-1; 7 bases line up with TRBD1. Germline V gene sequence: CDR1 SGHTA, CDR2 FQGNSA. The CDR3 sequence is 13 residues long. Losses at the gene ends were 6 bases for V and 6 bases for J; bases not matched to a gene: 7. The chain's CDR3 is CASSLLDRAEAFF. CDR3 coding DNA: TGTGCCAGCAGTCTACTAGACAGGGCTGAAGCTTTCTTT.

A single count supports this clone. The chain couples TRBV7-8 to TRBJ2-1; 13 nucleotides match TRBD2. The CDR3 has 17 residues. Germline values: CDR1 SGHVS, CDR2 FQNEAQ. Trimming at V came to 4 bases and at J to 1 base, leaving 4 bases not matched to a gene. As DNA, the CDR3 is TGTGCCAGCAGCTGGACTAGCGGGAGAAGGTCCTACAATGAGCAGTTCTTC. The encoded protein is CASSWTSGRRSYNEQFF.

The chain employs TRBV10-3 and TRBJ2-5; 11 bases fit TRBD2. Germline values: CDR1 ENHRY, CDR2 SYGVKD. The CDR3 is 13 residues long. Germline trimming cut 6 bases from V and 5 bases from J; bases unmatched to any gene: 2. The CDR3 sequence is CAIRLAGDETQYF. CDR3 sequence (DNA): TGTGCCATCAGACTAGCGGGAGATGAGACCCAGTACTTC.

Only one count was recorded for this clone. The chain combines TRBV4-1 with TRBJ2-6; 7 nucleotides agree with TRBD1. The ends lost 0 bases at V and 0 bases at J; junction bases unmatched: 8. From germline, CDR1 is MGHRA and CDR2 YSYEKL. The CDR3 has 19 residues. For the CDR3, the DNA is TGCGCCAGCAGCCAAGATCCCAGGGGGTCTGGCTCTGGGGCCAACGTCCTGACTTTC. The encoded protein is CASSQDPRGSGSGANVLTF.

This chain uses TRBV18 with TRBJ1-2; a weak D match, TRBD1 (6 bases). V gave up 6 bases and J gave up 4 bases, with 12 bases separating them. CDR1 and CDR2 from the germline V gene are KGHSH and LQKENI. The CDR3 sequence is 13 residues long. CDR3 region: CASSTGTSYGYTF. As DNA, the CDR3 is TGTGCCAGCTCTACCGGGACAAGCTATGGCTACACCTTC.

This clone is a singleton in its sample. The V call is TRBV18, the J call TRBJ1-2, with TRBD1 matching 9 bases. The trim removed 3 bases at V and 7 bases at J, leaving 12 bases unmatched. The CDR3 length is 16 residues. Germline V gene sequence: CDR1 KGHSH, CDR2 LQKENI. As DNA, the CDR3 is TGTGCCAGCTCACCTCCTAACAGGGGGCGAGGGGCTGGCTACACCTTC. It encodes CASSPPNRGRGAGYTF.

The chain couples TRBV28 to TRBJ2-2; TRBD2 aligns across 7 bases. This CDR3 has 14 amino acids. The J segment lost 4 bases and the V segment lost 5 bases, leaving 4 bases of the junction unmatched. The germline CDR1 and CDR2 sequences are MDHEN and SYDVKM. The CDR3 region has the DNA TGTGCCAGCAGTCCCTGGGGGGGCACCGGGGAGCTGTTTTTT. Translated: CASSPWGGTGELFF.

The V gene is TRBV5-1, the J gene TRBJ2-2; D may be TRBD1 (6 bases). In germline, CDR1 is SGHRS, CDR2 YFSETQ. The CDR3 has 15 residues. Trimming shortened V by 4 bases and J by 5 bases, and 15 bases separated the two germline ends. The CDR3 nucleotides read TGCGCCAGCAGCCCGCAGACAGGCCGTACCGGGGAGCTGTTTTTT. Protein sequence: CASSPQTGRTGELFF.

The gene calls are TRBV30 and TRBJ2-3; the match to TRBD2 covers 9 bases. CDR3 size: 18 residues. Germline trimming cut 1 base from V and 0 bases from J; bases unmatched to any gene: 11. Per the germline V gene, CDR1 is GTSNPN and CDR2 is SVGIG (reference sequence). For the CDR3, the DNA is TGTGCCTGGAGTGCCTGGGGCAGACTAGCGGAAAGCACAGATACGCAGTATTTT. Its translation: CAWSAWGRLAESTDTQYF. Full variable domain (remainder filled in from reference TRBV30 and TRBJ2-3): SQTIHQWPATLVQPVGSPLSLECTVEGTSNPNLYWYRQAAGRGLQLLFYSVGIGQISSEVPQNLSASRPQDRQFILSSKKLLLSDSGFYLCAWSAWGRLAESTDTQYFGPGTRLTVL.

The genes are TRBV6-5 and TRBJ2-7, with 8 bases lining up with TRBD1. This CDR3 is 15 amino acids long. V trimming: 0 bases; J trimming: 6 bases; junction bases outside the gene matches: 7. CDR1 is MNHEY, CDR2 SVGAGI, per germline. The CDR3 coding sequence is TGTGCCAGCAGTTACTCGGTACAGGGGGATGGCGAGCAGTACTTC. As protein: CASSYSVQGDGEQYF.

The V and J genes are TRBV2 and TRBJ2-4; unclear D gene. V was clipped by 2 bases and J by 0 bases, with 8 bases between them. CDR1 and CDR2 (germline): SNHLY, FYNNEI. The CDR3 loop spans 15 amino acids. The CDR3 is CASSEKTLAKNIQYF. CDR3 DNA: TGTGCCAGCAGTGAAAAGACTCTAGCCAAAAACATTCAGTACTTC.

CDR3 protein: CATSGSDLQAFF. As DNA, the CDR3 is TGTGCCACCAGTGGTTCGGACTTGCAAGCTTTCTTT. J is TRBJ1-1 and V is TRBV24-1; D is unresolved. Germline V gives CDR1 KGHDR, CDR2 SFDVKD. The CDR3 has 12 residues. V was pared by 5 bases and J by 9 bases, with 12 bases between.

The chain uses TRBV5-4 and TRBJ2-3, with no clear D. V was pared by 4 bases and J by 0 bases, with 12 bases between. In germline, CDR1 is SGHNT, CDR2 YYREEE (reference sequence). The CDR3 runs 15 residues. DNA of the CDR3: TGTGCCAGCAGCCCAGCCGGCCGAAGCACAGATACGCAGTATTTT. It codes for CASSPAGRSTDTQYF. Full variable domain (missing parts from reference TRBV5-4 and TRBJ2-3): ETGVTQSPTHLIKTRGQQVTLRCSSQSGHNTVSWYQQALGQGPQFIFQYYREEENGRGNFPPRFSGLQFPNYSSELNVNALELDDSALYLCASSPAGRSTDTQYFGPGTRLTVL.

This chain joins TRBV9 and TRBJ1-1, with a tentative D call TRBD1 (5 bases). CDR1 and CDR2 from the germline V gene are SGDLS and YYNGEE. The V end lost 3 bases, the J end lost 3 bases, and 9 bases lay between the germline ends. CDR3 length: 13 residues. The CDR3 DNA reads as TGTGCCAGCAGCGCCCTGGGGGACACTGAAGCTTTCTTT. Residues: CASSALGDTEAFF.

The chain joins TRBV5-1 to TRBJ1-6, with a tentative D call TRBD1 (5 bases). Trimming stripped 3 bases from V and 13 bases from J, with 14 bases between. This CDR3 comprises 13 residues. Germline V gene lookup returns CDR1 SGHRS and CDR2 YFSETQ. Here the CDR3 DNA reads TGCGCCAGCAGCTCTTCTGGGACCGATCCCCTCCACTTT. Encoded protein: CASSSSGTDPLHF.

The rearrangement links TRBV5-1 to TRBJ2-2, with 10 bases fitting TRBD2. The CDR3 consists of 17 residues. The junction had 9 bases not matched to a gene; V was cut back by 3 bases and J by 4 bases. CDR1 SGHRS and CDR2 YFSETQ come from the germline V gene. In DNA form, the CDR3 reads TGCGCCAGCAGCTGGACGAGCGGGAGGGAAGGCACCGGGGAGCTGTTTTTT. This gives the protein CASSWTSGREGTGELFF.

The chain is built from TRBV2 and TRBJ1-5; the match to TRBD1 covers 10 bases. The germline V gene encodes CDR1 SNHLY and CDR2 FYNNEI. Trimming took 7 bases from V and 5 from J; bases not matched to a gene: 8. This CDR3 comprises 15 residues. The DNA of the CDR3 is TGTGCCAGCAAGCTGGACAGGGGGTTCGATCAGCCCCAGCATTTT. This codes for CASKLDRGFDQPQHF.

The DNA of the CDR3 is TGTGCCTGGAGTGTAGGGGCGGCTAGCGGAGGCGAGCAGTACTTC. Its protein is CAWSVGAASGGEQYF. The chain links TRBV30 to TRBJ2-7; TRBD2 matches at 7 bases. The V segment lost 0 bases and the J segment 6 bases; nucleotides outside the gene matches: 11. CDR1 and CDR2 (germline): GTSNPN, SVGIG (reference sequence). The CDR3 runs to 15 residues.

The V gene is TRBV5-1, the J gene TRBJ2-5, with TRBD2 identical over 10 bases. CDR3 size: 15 residues. Trimming at V came to 2 bases and at J to 2 bases, leaving 3 bases not matched to a gene. Per the germline V gene, CDR1 is SGHRS and CDR2 is YFSETQ. Here the CDR3 reads CASSLAGGPQETQYF. In nucleotides, the CDR3 is TGCGCCAGCAGCTTAGCGGGAGGGCCACAAGAGACCCAGTACTTC.

V and J are TRBV11-2 and TRBJ1-4; D might be TRBD1 (6 bases). This CDR3 is 16 amino acids long. Germline V gives CDR1 SGHAT, CDR2 FQNNGV. Trimming removed 2 bases at V and 8 bases at J, with 18 bases between. The chain's CDR3 is CASSLLIQGPGEKLFF. CDR3 DNA: TGTGCCAGCAGCTTACTTATTCAGGGGCCTGGGGAAAAACTGTTTTTT.

The chain employs TRBV7-9 and TRBJ2-7; 10 positions agree with TRBD1. V was clipped by 5 bases and J by 2 bases; unmatched bases: 3. Looked up from germline, CDR1 is SEHNR and CDR2 is FQNEAQ (reference sequence). The length of the CDR3 is 14 residues. The CDR3 protein is CASSLGQGAYEQYF. The CDR3 region has the DNA TGTGCCAGCAGCCTCGGACAGGGGGCCTACGAGCAGTACTTC.